These 22 T cell receptor beta chains share one sample of origin, sequenced in a study of cytomegalovirus exposure and HLA in healthy donors (dated by TCRdb to about 2017). Libraries were made using the immunoSEQ multiplex PCR assay. A mixture of 60 forward primers for TCR Vbeta segments and 13 reverse primers for TCR Jbeta segments was used in the multiplex PCR. Imported from immuneACCESS, the table was reduced by TCRdb to in-frame sequences with V and J called. These copies leave out some clones; in studies compared against another copy, an unresolved V gene accounts for under half, and the cause of the remainder is not known. Recorded for this sample are about 150,000 clones; approximately 74% of them occurred a single time. Of the sample, approximately 2.6% falls within the top ten clones. Sequences were obtained from PBMCs. These receptor sequences come from a man aged 18 to 29 in good health and CMV-seronegative.

As for this clone: At one end the junction does not follow the germline gene, possibly because of a read error. The CDR3 nucleotides are TGTGCCAGCAGCGTAGATGGCTATCTAGCCAAAAACAGTCAGTACTTC. This translates into CASSVDGYLAKNSQYF. The chain recombines TRBV9 with TRBJ2-4; a weak D match, TRBD2 (5 bases). The CDR3 contains 16 residues. The germline V gene encodes CDR1 SGDLS and CDR2 YYNGEE.

This CDR3 reads CASSTEDSSYEQYF. Here the CDR3 DNA reads TGTGCCAGCAGCACCGAAGACAGCTCCTACGAGCAGTACTTC. The rearrangement links TRBV5-8 to TRBJ2-7; the D gene is possibly TRBD1 (5 bases). Germline V lookup: CDR1 SGHTS, CDR2 YDEGEE. The CDR3 has 14 amino acids. The V gene lost 4 bases and the J gene lost 0 bases, with 11 bases spanning the gap. Drawing the rest from reference TRBV5-8 and TRBJ2-7, the complete variable domain is EAGVTQSPTHLIKTRGQQATLRCSPISGHTSVYWYQQALGLGLQFLLWYDEGEERNRGNFPPRFSGRQFPNYSSELNVNALELEDSALYLCASSTEDSSYEQYFGPGTRLTVT.

V is TRBV2 and J is TRBJ2-3, with TRBD2 matching over 10 bases. With 5 bases clipped from V and 0 bases from J, the junction kept 8 bases outside the gene matches. CDR1 SNHLY and CDR2 FYNNEI come from the germline V gene. The CDR3 covers 17 residues. DNA of the CDR3: TGTGCCAGCAGTCCAGCGGGGGGGCCAATAAGCACAGATACGCAGTATTTT. This encodes CASSPAGGPISTDTQYF.

The chain recombines TRBV7-2 with TRBJ2-1, with TRBD2 matching 8 bases. V was clipped by 5 bases and J by 5 bases; unmatched bases: 5. The CDR3 sequence is 14 residues long. Germline CDR1 and CDR2: SGHTA and FQGNSA. In DNA, the CDR3 is TGTGCCAGCAGCCCTCAACTAGCGGACAATGAGCAGTTCTTC. This gives the protein CASSPQLADNEQFF.

The J gene is TRBJ2-3, the V gene TRBV5-1; TRBD2 agrees at 9 bases. V dropped 6 bases and J dropped 0; count of bases not matched to a gene: 5. The length of the CDR3 is 15 residues. CDR1 is SGHRS, CDR2 YFSETQ, per germline. CDR3 DNA sequence: TGCGCCAGCACCCGTAGCGGGGGTAGCACAGATACGCAGTATTTT. Translation: CASTRSGGSTDTQYF.

V and J are TRBV11-2 and TRBJ2-7, with a weak D call TRBD1 (5 bases). This CDR3 is built from 15 residues. CDR1 is SGHAT and CDR2 is FQNNGV in the germline V gene. V lost 3 bases and J lost 1, with 13 bases in between. The chain's CDR3 is CASSLVARASYEQYV. CDR3 bases: TGTGCCAGCAGCTTGGTAGCCAGGGCGTCCTACGAGCAGTACGTC.

This CDR3 is CASSSGEREQYV. The CDR3 nucleotides read TGTGCCAGCAGTTCGGGGGAAAGGGAGCAGTACGTC. The chain carries TRBV28 and TRBJ2-7, with D perhaps matching TRBD2 (6 bases). Trimming removed 4 bases from V and 7 bases from J, with 11 bases in between. CDR1 is MDHEN and CDR2 is SYDVKM in the germline V gene. The CDR3 covers 12 residues.

The sample holds one count of this clone. This sequence joins TRBV5-5 and TRBJ2-2; D may be TRBD1 (5 bases). This CDR3 comprises 10 residues. Per germline, CDR1 SGHKS and CDR2 YYEKEE (reference sequence). V was trimmed by 7 bases and J by 8 bases, leaving 6 bases between them. CDR3 sequence (DNA): TGTGCCAGCGGGGCGGGGGAGCTGTTTTTT. This encodes CASGAGELFF. Variable domain in full (rest from reference TRBV5-5 and TRBJ2-2): DAGVTQSPTHLIKTRGQQVTLRCSPISGHKSVSWYQQVLGQGPQFIFQYYEKEERGRGNFPDRFSARQFPNYSSELNVNALLLGDSALYLCASGAGELFFGEGSRLTVL.

The rearrangement uses TRBV30 and TRBJ1-6, with a possible D match to TRBD1 (6 bases). CDR1 is GTSNPN, CDR2 SVGIG, per germline (reference sequence). The CDR3 covers 16 residues. V dropped 2 bases and J dropped 0 bases, with 11 bases sitting between them. DNA for the CDR3: TGTGCCTGGAGTAGCGGGGGCCCCTCCTATAATTCACCCCTCCACTTT. As protein: CAWSSGGPSYNSPLHF.

V usage is TRBV7-9 and J usage is TRBJ1-1; D uncertain. The V gene lost 1 base and the J gene lost 6 bases, with 6 bases spanning the gap. The CDR3 has 12 amino acids. CDR1 and CDR2 (germline): SEHNR, FQNEAQ (reference sequence). CDR3 bases: TGTGCCAGCAGCTTAGATTCGGCTGAAGCTTTCTTT. Translated, it gives CASSLDSAEAFF.

This chain connects TRBV11-2 to TRBJ1-3, with TRBD1 matching over 7 bases. The CDR3 spans 15 residues. Trimming removed 5 bases from V and 4 bases from J; junction bases left unmatched: 8. Germline loops: CDR1 SGHAT, CDR2 FQNNGV. CDR3 sequence reads: CASSLAGQRGNTIYF. In nucleotides, the CDR3 is TGTGCCAGCAGCCTAGCGGGACAGAGAGGAAACACCATATATTTT.

V is TRBV4-1 and J is TRBJ2-7, with 10 bases matching TRBD1. The CDR3 is made up of 15 amino acids. J lost 2 bases, V lost 4 bases, and 5 bases had no gene match. Per the germline V gene, CDR1 is MGHRA and CDR2 is YSYEKL. This CDR3 is CASSPGQGPTYEQYF. The CDR3 DNA sequence: TGCGCCAGCAGCCCGGGACAGGGGCCCACCTACGAGCAGTACTTC.

The chain recombines TRBV10-3 with TRBJ2-3; 9 bases line up with TRBD2. The CDR3 loop spans 18 amino acids. The junction had 12 bases not matched to a gene; V was cut back by 5 bases and J by 0 bases. The germline V gene encodes CDR1 ENHRY and CDR2 SYGVKD. The CDR3 loop reads CAISSRTPGTSSTDTQYF. The CDR3 region has the DNA TGTGCCATCAGTTCCCGAACACCCGGGACTAGCAGCACAGATACGCAGTATTTT.

This chain uses TRBV29-1 with TRBJ2-5; D ambiguous. Per germline, CDR1 SQVTM and CDR2 ANQGSEA. The CDR3 runs to 13 residues. V was shortened by 1 base and J by 5 bases, with 11 bases between the two germline ends. The CDR3 sequence is CSVEGRHAETQYF. DNA for the CDR3: TGCAGCGTTGAAGGTCGACATGCGGAGACCCAGTACTTC.

V gene TRBV28 combines with J gene TRBJ2-7; D is possibly TRBD2 (5 bases). The V end lost 6 bases, the J end lost 3 bases, and 18 bases lay between the germline ends. Per germline, CDR1 MDHEN and CDR2 SYDVKM. This CDR3 comprises 15 residues. The CDR3 DNA follows: TGTGCCAGCAGCCCCAGAGGAGGCAGCATCTACGAGCAGTACGTC. Its protein is CASSPRGGSIYEQYV.

The genes are TRBV7-8 and TRBJ1-3; D gene ambiguous. Trimming stripped 5 bases from V and 5 bases from J, with 10 bases between. Germline V lookup: CDR1 SGHVS, CDR2 FQNEAQ. The CDR3 is made up of 13 amino acids. CDR3 sequence (DNA): TGTGCCAGCAGCCCCGGGGAGAGAAACACCATATATTTT. Protein sequence: CASSPGERNTIYF.

This clone was seen a few times. The DNA for the CDR3 is TGTGCCTGGAAGCGGGGGTTTGATGAGCAGTTCTTC. This sequence encodes CAWKRGFDEQFF. J is TRBJ2-1 and V is TRBV30, with 8 nucleotides matching TRBD2. The CDR3 spans 12 residues. Per the germline V gene, CDR1 is GTSNPN and CDR2 is SVGIG (reference sequence). J lost 8 bases, V lost 4 bases, and 4 bases had no gene match.

The chain recombines TRBV27 with TRBJ1-1, with D tentatively TRBD1 (6 bases). The CDR3 totals 15 residues. From germline, CDR1 is MNHEY and CDR2 SMNVEV (reference sequence). Trimming took off 6 bases at V and 7 bases at J, with 21 bases between the two ends. CDR3 region: CASSPSWGGGIEAFF. The CDR3 DNA is TGTGCCAGCAGCCCCTCCTGGGGGGGCGGGATTGAAGCTTTCTTT.

This clone came up once. The genes are TRBV6-1 and TRBJ1-4, with D tentatively TRBD1 (5 bases). CDR3 length equals 13 residues. Per germline, CDR1 MNHNS and CDR2 SASEGT. V was pared by 6 bases and J by 7 bases, with 12 bases between. The CDR3 DNA reads as TGTGCCAGCAGACCTCAGGGTAGTGAAAAACTGTTTTTT. As protein: CASRPQGSEKLFF.

The V call is TRBV7-9, the J call TRBJ2-1, with TRBD2 as a possible D gene (7 bases). Trimming took off 3 bases at V and 9 bases at J, with 21 bases between the two ends. CDR1 and CDR2 (germline): SEHNR, FQNEAQ (reference sequence). The CDR3 sequence is 16 residues long. This CDR3 is CASSFPRGGGPVEQFF. The CDR3 nucleotides read TGTGCCAGCAGCTTCCCACGAGGGGGGGGGCCGGTTGAGCAGTTCTTC.

This clone was observed a single time. The rearrangement links TRBV6-6 to TRBJ1-1, with 9 nucleotides matching TRBD1. This CDR3 contains 16 residues. The ends lost 3 bases at V and 0 bases at J; junction bases unmatched: 5. Looked up from germline, CDR1 is MNHNY and CDR2 is SVGAGI (reference sequence). The DNA of the CDR3 is TGTGCCAGCAGTTATGACAGGGGGTACCTGAACACTGAAGCTTTCTTT. Its protein is CASSYDRGYLNTEAFF.

To note about this clone: A junction boundary mismatches the germline segment, possibly from a read error. This sequence joins TRBV2 and TRBJ2-1; 12 bases map to TRBD2. Germline CDR1 reads SNHLY; CDR2 reads FYNNEI. This CDR3 has 15 amino acids. This chain's CDR3 is CTSSPLAGGYNEQFF. DNA of the CDR3: TGTACCAGCAGTCCGCTAGCGGGGGGGTACAATGAGCAGTTCTTC.